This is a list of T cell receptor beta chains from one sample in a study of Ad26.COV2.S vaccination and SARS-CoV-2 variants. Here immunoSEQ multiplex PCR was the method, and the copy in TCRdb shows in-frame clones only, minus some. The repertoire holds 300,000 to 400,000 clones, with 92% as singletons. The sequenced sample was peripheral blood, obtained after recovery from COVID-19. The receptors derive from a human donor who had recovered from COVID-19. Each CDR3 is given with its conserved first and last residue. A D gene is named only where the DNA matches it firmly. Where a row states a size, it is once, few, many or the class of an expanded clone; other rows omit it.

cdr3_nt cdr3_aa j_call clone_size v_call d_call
TGTGCCAGTAGGGAGGGGACAGCTAACTATGGCTACACCTTC CASREGTANYGYTF TRBJ1-2 - TRBV19 TRBD1
TGTGCCAGCAGTGAAATATTGAGGGAGCAGTTCTTC CASSEILREQFF TRBJ2-1 - TRBV2 -
TGTGCCAGCAGCCTAGGGGACAAGTATGGCTACACCTTC CASSLGDKYGYTF TRBJ1-2 - TRBV27 -
TGTGCCAGCAGCCAAGATGGTAGGGGACAGGGAGGGGCGCAGAGACAGAACACTGAAGCTTTCTTT CASSQDGRGQGGAQRQNTEAFF TRBJ1-1 - TRBV3-1/TRBV3-2 TRBD1
TGCGCCAGCAGCCTGGATCTAGGGCGTGAAAAACTGTTTTTT CASSLDLGREKLFF TRBJ1-4 - TRBV5-1 -
TGCGCCAGCAGAAGTACCGGGGAGCTGTTTTTT CASRSTGELFF TRBJ2-2 - TRBV5-1 -
TGTGCCAGCAGCCCCCAACAGACTAGCGGGGGCTCCTACAATGAGCAGTTCTTC CASSPQQTSGGSYNEQFF TRBJ2-1 - TRBV3-1/TRBV3-2 TRBD2
TGTGCCAGCAGCTCGGGATCCACAGATACGCAGTATTTT CASSSGSTDTQYF TRBJ2-3 - TRBV7-9 -
TGCGCCAGCAGTGAGACAGGGAGCTATGGCTACACCTTC CASSETGSYGYTF TRBJ1-2 - TRBV10-2 -
TGTGCCAGCAGCGTAGGTCCTAGCGGAGTACAAGAGACCCAGTACTTC CASSVGPSGVQETQYF TRBJ2-5 - TRBV9 TRBD2
TGTGCTAGTGGTTTGGGGACAGATCATACGCAGTATTTT CASGLGTDHTQYF TRBJ2-3 - TRBV12-5 -
TGTGCCAGCTCGCCTGCTACCTATCCCAGCGTGTCTGGGGCCAACGTCCTGACTTTC CASSPATYPSVSGANVLTF TRBJ2-6 - TRBV18 -
TGTGCCAGCAGCCCCGTTGGACAGGGATCGAGGTACGAGCAGTACTTC CASSPVGQGSRYEQYF TRBJ2-7 few TRBV7-9 TRBD1
TGTGCCAGCAGTTACTCGATGGGACTAGGTTACAATGAGCAGTTCTTC CASSYSMGLGYNEQFF TRBJ2-1 - TRBV6-5 TRBD2
TGTGCCAGCAGCAGGGGACACAATGAGCAGTTCTTC CASSRGHNEQFF TRBJ2-1 - TRBV11-2 -
TGCAGCGTTGAACCCCGAGGGGGAGACAGGGCCACTGAAGCTTTCTTT CSVEPRGGDRATEAFF TRBJ1-1 - TRBV29-1 TRBD1
TGTGCCAGCAGTTTAGAGGGCTCTGGCTACACCTTC CASSLEGSGYTF TRBJ1-2 - TRBV12-3/TRBV12-4 -
TGTGCCAGCAGCTTTGGCGGGAATCAAGAGACCCAGTACTTC CASSFGGNQETQYF TRBJ2-5 once TRBV5-6 -
TGTGCCAGCAGCGTGGGGCCGCTCCATGATGGCAATCAGCCCCAGCATTTT CASSVGPLHDGNQPQHF TRBJ1-5 - TRBV5-5 -
TGTGCCAGCACCGCAAGTCCCGGGACAGGGGACGAGCAGTACTTC CASTASPGTGDEQYF TRBJ2-7 - TRBV7-8 TRBD1
TGTGCCAGCAGCCCCGGGACAGGGGACTACAATGAGCAGTTCTTC CASSPGTGDYNEQFF TRBJ2-1 - TRBV6-6 TRBD1
TGTGCCAGCACTCTGCCCACTAGCGGCACCTACGAGCAGTACTTC CASTLPTSGTYEQYF TRBJ2-7 - TRBV7-9 TRBD2
TGTGCCAGCAGCTTAGGCAGGGGTCTTAACTATGGCTACACCTTC CASSLGRGLNYGYTF TRBJ1-2 - TRBV11-2 -
TGTGCCAGCCAGCTAGGGGCAGGGGGCTCCTACAATGAGCAGTTCTTC CASQLGAGGSYNEQFF TRBJ2-1 - TRBV2 TRBD1
TGTGCCAGCAGCTTAGTCCTGGGGGGACAGGGCCGCACAGATACGCAGTATTTT CASSLVLGGQGRTDTQYF TRBJ2-3 - TRBV7-8 TRBD1
TGTGCCAGTAGTATAGAACGGGGCGGGAGCACAGATACGCAGTATTTT CASSIERGGSTDTQYF TRBJ2-3 - TRBV19 -
TGTGCCAGCAGTCCCCCCTGGACAGCTAATTCACCCCTCCACTTT CASSPPWTANSPLHF TRBJ1-6 - TRBV27 -